The present TCR beta chain was sequenced within a study of blood T cell repertoires in COVID-19. Study-level background: Sources were T cells, B-cell-depleted T cells, or PBMCs; the material itself was cDNA or gDNA.

Germline assignment: CDR1 KGHDR and CDR2 SFDVKD. V lost 4 bases and J 1 base, leaving 15 bases between the germline ends. The CDR3 consists of 16 residues. Original processing methods: The authors estimated nucleated cell counts from reference gene primer amplification. TCRdb's table, derived via immunoSEQ multiplex PCR, lists solely in-frame clones and lacks some. V, J and clone size reflect that table, while D and trimming were determined from the DNA. The table includes some 500,000 clones, roughly 91% detected once. What was sequenced was peripheral blood. This TCR was recovered from a woman between 45 and 60 years old with COVID-19, enrolled during active disease. The chain joins TRBV24-1 to TRBJ2-5, with TRBD2 as a possible D gene (6 bases). CDR3: CATSDRGTAAQETQYF. DNA of the CDR3: TGTGCCACCAGTGACCGAGGGACTGCAGCCCAAGAGACCCAGTACTTC.